The 18 T cell receptor beta chains given below trace back to one sample, sequenced in a study of T cells in tumors after PD-1 blockade. Generated by immunoSEQ multiplex PCR, the TCRdb table keeps only in-frame clones and is missing some. The table includes about 48,000 clones, over 70% detected once. This sample comprised PBMCs, obtained before anti-PD-1 treatment. All receptors derive from a human donor with basal cell carcinoma.

The chain is built from TRBV7-9 and TRBJ1-2, with TRBD1 matching 8 bases. This CDR3 has 13 amino acids. After removal of 4 bases from V and 7 bases from J, the junction contained 5 bases not matched to a gene. CDR1 and CDR2 (germline): SEHNR, FQNEAQ (reference sequence). The CDR3: CASSSDRVGGYTF. The CDR3 nucleotides are TGTGCCAGCAGCTCGGACAGGGTCGGTGGCTACACCTTC. The complete variable domain, with remaining parts taken from reference TRBV7-9 and TRBJ1-2, reads DTGVSQNPRHKITKRGQNVTFRCDPISEHNRLYWYRQTLGQGPEFLTYFQNEAQLEKSRLLSDRFSAERPKGSFSTLEIQRTEQGDSAMYLCASSSDRVGGYTFGSGTRLTVV.

The chain employs TRBV5-1 and TRBJ2-5; 7 bases map to TRBD2. CDR3 size: 15 residues. The germline V gene encodes CDR1 SGHRS and CDR2 YFSETQ. V lost 0 bases to trimming and J lost 3 bases; unmatched junction nucleotides: 5. This chain's CDR3 is CASSLAGTTEETQYF. Written as DNA, the CDR3 is TGCGCCAGCAGCTTGGCCGGGACTACCGAAGAGACCCAGTACTTC. The entire variable domain, with the rest obtained from reference TRBV5-1 and TRBJ2-5, is as follows: KAGVTQTPRYLIKTRGQQVTLSCSPISGHRSVSWYQQTPGQGLQFLFEYFSETQRNKGNFPGRFSGRQFSNSRSEMNVSTLELGDSALYLCASSLAGTTEETQYFGPGTRLLVL.

As DNA, the CDR3 is TGTGCCAGCAGTGAAGCGGCCGTGGTCCTTGGCGGCGAAAAACTGTTTTTT. Translated: CASSEAAVVLGGEKLFF. The V gene is TRBV2, the J gene TRBJ1-4; D is undetermined. The V end was cut by 0 bases, the J end by 8 bases, with 19 bases between. The CDR3 is made up of 17 amino acids. The germline V gene encodes CDR1 SNHLY and CDR2 FYNNEI.

The chain couples TRBV18 to TRBJ2-7, with a weak D call TRBD1 (5 bases). The CDR3 contains 16 residues. CDR1 KGHSH and CDR2 LQKENI come from the germline V gene. V dropped 1 base and J dropped 2 bases, with 15 bases sitting between them. The CDR3 loop is CASSPLNRQDPYEQYF. The CDR3, as DNA: TGTGCCAGCTCACCACTCAACAGGCAAGATCCCTACGAGCAGTACTTC.

The genes are TRBV5-6 and TRBJ1-5; D is unresolved. V shed 2 bases and J shed 1 base, with 16 bases lying between them. This CDR3 is built from 17 residues. The germline V gene has CDR1 SGHDT and CDR2 YYEEEE. CDR3 sequence reads: CASSLPPPNGSNQPQHF. In nucleotides, the CDR3 is TGTGCCAGCAGCTTACCCCCCCCTAATGGGAGCAATCAGCCCCAGCATTTT.

This clone was recorded a few times. This rearrangement joins TRBV7-2 to TRBJ2-7, with 9 bases lining up with TRBD1. J lost 2 bases, V lost 3 bases, and 8 bases had no gene match. The germline V gene has CDR1 SGHTA and CDR2 FQGNSA. This CDR3 is built from 16 residues. The chain's CDR3 is CASSLGPGQGTYEQYF. The CDR3 DNA sequence: TGTGCCAGCAGCTTGGGACCGGGACAGGGAACCTACGAGCAGTACTTC.

The CDR3 DNA is TGTGCCAGCAGCGTCCGGGACTCCAATAACTATGGCTACACCTTC. It translates to CASSVRDSNNYGYTF. The J gene is TRBJ1-2, the V gene TRBV5-5; D is possibly TRBD1 (5 bases). V was clipped by 4 bases and J by 1 base, with 14 bases between them. Germline CDR1 is SGHKS and CDR2 is YYEKEE (reference sequence). The CDR3 runs to 15 residues.

The V call is TRBV5-1, the J call TRBJ2-5; 7 nucleotides agree with TRBD1. The V and J ends lost 4 bases and 4 bases, in that order; junction bases with no gene match: 4. CDR3 size: 13 residues. Per the germline V gene, CDR1 is SGHRS and CDR2 is YFSETQ. The CDR3 DNA sequence: TGCGCCAGCAGCGAGGGGGCCTCAGAGACCCAGTACTTC. This sequence encodes CASSEGASETQYF.

This chain joins TRBV18 and TRBJ1-1; the D is unclear. Germline V CDR1 and CDR2: KGHSH, LQKENI. Trimming left V 3 bases short and J 0 bases short, with 8 bases between. CDR3 length: 14 residues. The CDR3 here is CASSPTAMNTEAFF. CDR3 coding DNA: TGTGCCAGCTCACCGACGGCCATGAACACTGAAGCTTTCTTT.

The V call is TRBV11-3, the J call TRBJ2-3; TRBD2 aligns across 8 bases. The length of the CDR3 is 16 residues. Germline V gives CDR1 SGHNT, CDR2 YENEEA. After removal of 5 bases from V and 6 bases from J, the junction contained 13 bases not matched to a gene. This chain's CDR3 is CASSDTIAGSSDTQYF. CDR3 nucleotide sequence: TGTGCCAGCAGCGATACCATAGCGGGGAGCTCGGATACGCAGTATTTT.

The chain recombines TRBV5-1 with TRBJ2-1; TRBD1 matches 10 bases. CDR1 and CDR2 (germline): SGHRS, YFSETQ. Unmatched junction bases numbered 4, after V lost 4 bases and J lost 3 bases. This CDR3 spans 15 amino acids. CDR3 coding DNA: TGCGCCAGCAGCATGACAGGGGGCGGCTACAATGAGCAGTTCTTC. Encoded protein: CASSMTGGGYNEQFF.

The chain has TRBV6-5 and TRBJ2-5, with D hard to call. Trimming took off 0 bases at V and 5 bases at J, with 4 bases between the two ends. CDR1 is MNHEY and CDR2 is SVGAGI in the germline V gene. The CDR3 is 12 residues long. The CDR3 protein is CASSYSRETQYF. The DNA of the CDR3 is TGTGCCAGCAGTTACTCGAGGGAGACCCAGTACTTC.

The V gene is TRBV7-2, the J gene TRBJ1-2; the D gene is possibly TRBD1 (6 bases). The CDR3 covers 16 residues. Between the trimmed V and J ends, which lost 3 bases and 7 bases, there was a span of 21 bases. The germline V gene has CDR1 SGHTA and CDR2 FQGNSA. CDR3 sequence: CASSFFAVQGPGGYTF. CDR3 sequence (DNA): TGTGCCAGCAGCTTTTTCGCGGTCCAGGGGCCGGGTGGCTACACCTTC.

The V gene is TRBV30, the J gene TRBJ2-7; TRBD1 agrees at 7 bases. CDR1 is GTSNPN and CDR2 is SVGIG in the germline V gene (reference sequence). The CDR3 runs to 14 residues. Trimming at V came to 2 bases and at J to 0 bases, leaving 4 bases not matched to a gene. This CDR3 reads CAWSRGQSSYEQYF. The DNA of the CDR3 is TGTGCCTGGAGTAGGGGACAGAGCTCCTACGAGCAGTACTTC.

This clone occurred once. The V call is TRBV18, the J call TRBJ1-1; D is undetermined. The germline V gene has CDR1 KGHSH and CDR2 LQKENI. Trimming removed 8 bases from V and 0 bases from J, with 10 bases in between. The CDR3 extends over 13 amino acids. As DNA, the CDR3 is TGTGCCAGCCAGAAAGCCATGAACACTGAAGCTTTCTTT. Protein product: CASQKAMNTEAFF.

The chain recombines TRBV6-6 with TRBJ1-1; tentative D call: TRBD1 (6 bases). Germline lookup yields CDR1 MNHNY and CDR2 SVGAGI (reference sequence). The V gene lost 5 bases and the J gene lost 5 bases, with 15 bases spanning the gap. The length of the CDR3 is 14 residues. CDR3 in DNA: TGTGCCAGCAGTCTGCGGGGGGCGTTTACTGAAGCTTTCTTT. It codes for CASSLRGAFTEAFF.

This clone was seen once. The chain recombines TRBV7-8 with TRBJ1-1; D unclear. With 2 bases removed from V and 10 bases from J, the gap between germline ends came to 8 bases. The CDR3 consists of 11 residues. Germline CDR1 is SGHVS and CDR2 is FQNEAQ. CDR3 protein: CASSLKDGAFF. For the CDR3, the DNA is TGTGCCAGCAGCTTAAAGGATGGAGCTTTCTTT.

The J gene is TRBJ1-2, the V gene TRBV6-4, with 9 bases lining up with TRBD1. This CDR3 is built from 12 residues. V shed 9 bases and J 3 bases; nucleotides not matched to a gene: 2. Germline CDR1 MRHNA, CDR2 SNTAGT. The CDR3 region is CARRTGDYGYTF. The CDR3 coding sequence is TGTGCCAGAAGGACAGGGGACTATGGCTACACCTTC.